This TCR beta chain was sequenced during a study of OX40 agonist ivuxolimab in advanced cancers. Study in general: An anti-OX40 (CD134) antibody with agonistic activity, ivuxolimab, was administered to patients.

As to this clone: No antigen is known for it.

Sequencing used immunoSEQ multiplex PCR; TCRdb keeps in-frame clones, though not all of them. The sample holds 46,000 or so clones; roughly nine tenths are singletons and the top ten take 12%. Per germline, CDR1 SGDLS and CDR2 YYNGEE. The CDR3 is 15 residues long. Trimming removed 0 bases from V and 4 bases from J; junction bases left unmatched: 4. Findings of the study overall: Dosing at 0.1 to 3.0 mg/kg was accompanied by clonal expansion of CD4+ and CD8+ blood T cells by week 6. CD8+ T cells averaged more expanded clones than CD4+.

The sequence was obtained from an adult with an advanced solid tumor such as melanoma, head and neck, liver or kidney cancer. The rearrangement links TRBV9 to TRBJ2-7; 10 bases fit TRBD2. The sequencing used CD4+ or CD8+ T cells sorted from blood, collected in a trial of the OX40 agonist ivuxolimab. The chain's CDR3 is CASSVGTSGEYEQYF. CDR3 bases: TGTGCCAGCAGCGTAGGGACTAGCGGAGAGTACGAGCAGTACTTC.